These T cell receptor beta chains were read from a single sample in a study of siplizumab effects on memory and regulatory T cells. Libraries were prepared by immunoSEQ multiplex PCR; TCRdb keeps only in-frame clonotypes and omits some of them. The sample lists around 78,000 clones, about 90% occurring once. The sequenced sample was CD8+ T cells sorted from blood. The receptor set was obtained from a human donor in good health. The CDR3 runs from the conserved cysteine through the conserved F or W.

cdr3_aa	j_call	v_call
CASSLGDRNTGELFF	TRBJ2-2	TRBV28
CASEGQGGNEKLFF	TRBJ1-4	TRBV2
CASVSFNDTEAFF	TRBJ1-1	TRBV19
CASSVLAGVVNEQFF	TRBJ2-1	TRBV6-1
CASTQTDQGIPDTQYF	TRBJ2-3	TRBV28
CASSPTSSTDTQYF	TRBJ2-3	TRBV6-5
CASSEVPRGRPVEQFF	TRBJ2-1	TRBV11-2
CASSPQDSFQETQYF	TRBJ2-5	TRBV27
CASSILPESNQPQHF	TRBJ1-5	TRBV19
CASSLTAQGAYNEQFF	TRBJ2-1	TRBV27
CASSKEGGSYYNEQFF	TRBJ2-1	TRBV5-4
CASSLPGSGNTIYF	TRBJ1-3	TRBV6-5
CASSMSGPVYNEQFF	TRBJ2-1	TRBV19
CASSAGTGGLGSNQPQHF	TRBJ1-5	TRBV19
CASSPKQMGLNEQFF	TRBJ2-1	TRBV18
CASSFGENYGYTF	TRBJ1-2	TRBV27
CAWSVRQSNTGELFF	TRBJ2-2	TRBV30
CASRRWDSSYEQYF	NA	TRBV6-5
CASSLAMASTYEQYF	TRBJ2-7	TRBV7-9
CATSTPGGPSGNTIYF	TRBJ1-3	TRBV15
CASSLLAGGESTDTQYF	TRBJ2-3	TRBV27
CASSGPGTETRLYEQYF	TRBJ2-7	TRBV6-1
CASSPTGNTEAFF	TRBJ1-1	TRBV25-1
CSARIRGEAFF	TRBJ1-1	TRBV20-1
CASSFLAGGPYNEQFF	TRBJ2-1	TRBV5-6
CASSNGPTYEQYF	TRBJ2-7	TRBV5-1